This is a list of T cell receptor beta chains from one sample in a study of cytomegalovirus exposure and HLA in healthy donors. Using immunoSEQ multiplex PCR, the repertoire was profiled, and TCRdb retains in-frame clones only, with some absent. Of about 49,000 clones listed, roughly 93% are singletons. The specimen was PBMCs. The receptors derive from a man between 18 and 29 years old in good health and CMV-seronegative. Each CDR3 is given with its conserved first and last residue.

V gene,J gene,CDR3 protein
TRBV29-1,TRBJ2-3,CSVKREGVADTQYF
TRBV28,TRBJ2-7,CASSLESRYEQYF
TRBV27,TRBJ2-1,CASSSHGTSNEQFF
TRBV28,TRBJ1-3,CASSPMDSYSGNTIYF
TRBV5-4,TRBJ2-2,CASSPGTSGSRTGELFF
TRBV5-6,TRBJ2-1,CASSFRGPHNEQFF
TRBV7-9,TRBJ2-7,CASSLTGGHEQYF
TRBV11-3,TRBJ2-5,CASSLSGLEETQYF
TRBV10-3,TRBJ2-1,CAISGGRGEQFF
TRBV7-9,TRBJ2-1,CATIAGAYNEQFF
TRBV12-2,TRBJ2-3,CAKGGQGGTDTQYF
TRBV28,TRBJ2-1,CASSARISGGRYNEQFF
TRBV5-4,TRBJ2-7,CASSLGSGTTYEQYF
TRBV4-1,TRBJ2-7,CASSQEPGNYEQYF
TRBV29-1,TRBJ2-3,CSPRRGTDTQYF
TRBV30,TRBJ2-3,CAWKLAGTDTQYF
TRBV19,TRBJ1-4,CASSTGVRTNEKLFF
TRBV2,TRBJ2-1,CASSDLTGKAPEQFF
TRBV6-6,TRBJ2-2,CASSKQGPGELFF
TRBV9,TRBJ2-1,CASSGNRGLTSYNEQFF
TRBV5-1,TRBJ2-2,CASSLQSTSGSRSTGELFF
TRBV6-1,TRBJ2-1,CASQGSGNHEQFF
TRBV18,TRBJ2-1,CASSPLPSGTSYNEQFF
TRBV27,TRBJ1-1,CASRGQANTEAFF
TRBV7-9,TRBJ2-5,CASGRGETQYF
TRBV29-1,TRBJ2-1,CSVPRGGNNEQFF
TRBV5-5,TRBJ2-3,CASSSYLGPDTQYF
TRBV7-6,TRBJ1-4,CASSLVQGEKLFF
TRBV4-1,TRBJ1-1,CASSQTGTGGTEAFF
TRBV28,TRBJ2-1,CASSLSYYNEQFF
TRBV19,TRBJ2-7,CASTPSGQTPYEQYF
TRBV28,TRBJ2-2,CASSLGGRDTGELFF
TRBV7-2,TRBJ1-1,CASSSRQGLEAFF
TRBV7-9,TRBJ1-3,CASSLNRGIGNTIYF
TRBV4-2,TRBJ2-1,CASSQETSGYNEQFF
TRBV5-1,TRBJ2-1,CASSLGRGRVADEQFF
TRBV28,TRBJ2-5,CASSGILQGGETQYF
TRBV30,TRBJ2-7,CAWSVLSISSREQYF
TRBV7-3,TRBJ2-3,CASSLILGGPDTQYF
TRBV5-6,TRBJ1-1,CASSPDGGSRNTEAFF
TRBV5-6,TRBJ1-2,CASSSSGGYGYTF
TRBV13,TRBJ2-7,CASSAGDRGHEQYF
TRBV11-2,TRBJ2-3,CASSWTSGKADTQYF
TRBV5-1,TRBJ2-7,CASSPVGARSYEQYF
TRBV5-6,TRBJ1-5,CASSPGQGGNQPQHF
TRBV19,TRBJ2-1,CASSIRDSYNEQFF
TRBV4-1,TRBJ1-3,CASSQDQVLRNTIYF
TRBV7-9,TRBJ2-7,CASSSLAGGGSYEQYF
TRBV14,TRBJ2-1,CASSQGGVEQFF
TRBV12-5,TRBJ1-2,CASGLVQGAGGYTF
TRBV4-1,TRBJ1-3,CASSQDQNSGNTIYF
TRBV19,TRBJ2-3,CASSISGSPVDTQYF
TRBV18,TRBJ2-1,CASSRDGTSLNEQFF